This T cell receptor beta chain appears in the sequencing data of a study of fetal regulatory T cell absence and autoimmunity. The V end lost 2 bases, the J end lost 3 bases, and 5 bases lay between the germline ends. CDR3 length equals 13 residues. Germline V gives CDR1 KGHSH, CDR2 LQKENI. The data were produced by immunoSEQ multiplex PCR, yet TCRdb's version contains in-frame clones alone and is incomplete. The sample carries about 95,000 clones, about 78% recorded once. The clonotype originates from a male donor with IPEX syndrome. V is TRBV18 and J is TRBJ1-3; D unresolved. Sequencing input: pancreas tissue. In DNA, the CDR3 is TGTGCCAGCTCACCAGGGTTTGGAAACACCATATATTTT. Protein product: CASSPGFGNTIYF.